This T cell receptor (beta chain) was retrieved from a study of blood T cell repertoires in COVID-19. On the study more broadly: Sites across the United States, Italy and Spain contributed samples from acute and convalescent COVID-19.

Germline V gene data show CDR1 as LNHNV and CDR2 as YYDKDF (reference sequence). The trim removed 2 bases at V and 2 bases at J, leaving 2 bases unmatched. The CDR3 is made up of 14 amino acids. Patients at the Seattle site were enrolled during active infection and followed longitudinally. The count of this clone is one. Authors' methods: It was from reference gene primer amplification that nucleated cell counts were estimated. TCRdb's table, derived via immunoSEQ multiplex PCR, lists solely in-frame clones and lacks some. For V, J and clone size, that table is used; D and trimming come from the DNA. The sample comprises 200,000 to 250,000 clones, 90% of which are singletons, and about 2.5% rests with the top ten.

The TCR sequence derives from a man aged 25 to 40 with COVID-19, enrolled during active disease. The chain recombines TRBV15 with TRBJ2-5; TRBD1 agrees at 7 bases. The sample consisted of peripheral blood. CDR3 region: CATSRMGQQETQYF. The CDR3 nucleotides are TGTGCCACCAGCAGAATGGGACAGCAAGAGACCCAGTACTTC.